The sequence of this T cell receptor (beta chain) was determined in a study of blood T cell repertoires in COVID-19. Study as a whole: The samples span acute and convalescent COVID-19 from the United States, Italy and Spain. Nucleic acid was either cDNA or gDNA, and it came from T cells, B-cell-depleted T cells, or PBMCs.

Germline CDR1 is KGHSH and CDR2 is LQKENI. The CDR3 consists of 14 residues. V dropped 2 bases and J dropped 4 bases, with 9 bases sitting between them. As processed by the authors: Estimates of nucleated cell counts were drawn from the amplification of reference gene primers. Measured with immunoSEQ multiplex PCR; TCRdb has only the in-frame clones, and not every one. The V and J calls and clone size were taken over from that table, and D and trimming were inferred from the DNA. This table has about 200,000 clones, 80% to 90% appearing once. The chain links TRBV18 to TRBJ2-1; D unclear. The TCR sequence derives from a woman aged 80 or over with acute or convalescent COVID-19. Sample: peripheral blood. CDR3 bases: TGTGCCAGCTCACCAGGGCATACGTACAATGAGCAGTTCTTC. Translation: CASSPGHTYNEQFF.